The 7 T cell receptor beta chains given below trace back to one sample, sequenced in a study of blood T cell repertoires in COVID-19. Method: immunoSEQ multiplex PCR; TCRdb's copy keeps in-frame clones and lacks some. The sample yields roughly 180,000 clones, approximately 83% seen once. What was sequenced was PBMCs or T cells enriched from blood (not recorded which). All receptors derive from a woman aged 60-75 years who had recovered from COVID-19.

V and J are TRBV4-1 and TRBJ1-1; D call uncertain. CDR3 size: 17 residues. Germline CDR1 is MGHRA and CDR2 is YSYEKL. Trimming removed 1 base from V and 2 bases from J, with 17 bases in between. Written as DNA, the CDR3 is TGCGCCAGCAGCCAAGTAATTTCAGTTCCTCTTAACACTGAAGCTTTCTTT. Residues: CASSQVISVPLNTEAFF.

In nucleotides, the CDR3 is TGTGCCAGCAGTCAGAGGCGGGGACAGGTGAGCTACGAGCAGTACTTC. This gives the protein CASSQRRGQVSYEQYF. This chain connects TRBV27 to TRBJ2-7; 8 positions match TRBD1. Losses at the gene ends were 5 bases for V and 3 bases for J; bases not matched to a gene: 12. Germline V CDR1 and CDR2: MNHEY, SMNVEV (reference sequence). The CDR3 sequence is 16 residues long.

The CDR3: CASSLRLYNSPLHF. DNA of the CDR3: TGTGCCAGCAGCTTGCGGCTTTATAATTCACCCCTCCACTTT. The V gene is TRBV11-2, the J gene TRBJ1-6; no firm D call. Germline CDR1 is SGHAT and CDR2 is FQNNGV. The germline V and J ends were trimmed by 3 bases and 4 bases, with 7 bases remaining between them. The CDR3 consists of 14 residues.

The CDR3 sequence is CASTPGVSTEAFF. In nucleotides, the CDR3 is TGTGCCAGCACACCAGGGGTATCTACTGAAGCTTTCTTT. The rearrangement links TRBV2 to TRBJ1-1, with a weak D call TRBD1 (6 bases). CDR3 length equals 13 residues. CDR1 SNHLY and CDR2 FYNNEI come from the germline V gene. V lost 7 bases to trimming and J lost 5 bases, with 14 bases between them.

V and J are TRBV20-1 and TRBJ1-5, with D possibly being TRBD1 (6 bases). Germline CDR1 reads DFQATT; CDR2 reads SNEGSKA (reference sequence). This CDR3 spans 14 amino acids. Trimming took off 3 bases at V and 3 bases at J, with 12 bases between the two ends. CDR3 in amino acids: CSASLRGPNQPQHF. The DNA for the CDR3 is TGCAGTGCTAGTCTCAGGGGCCCCAATCAGCCCCAGCATTTT.

This chain connects TRBV5-3 to TRBJ1-6, with 7 bases matching TRBD1. TRBV5-3 is noted as an ORF with a role that remains uncertain. V dropped 2 bases and J dropped 1; count of bases not matched to a gene: 3. This CDR3 spans 16 amino acids. The CDR3 sequence: CARSFPRGSYNSPLHF. For the CDR3, the DNA is TGTGCCAGAAGCTTCCCCAGGGGGTCCTATAATTCACCCCTCCACTTT.

The chain employs TRBV19 and TRBJ1-4, with 7 positions matching TRBD1. V lost 3 bases to trimming and J lost 6 bases; unmatched junction nucleotides: 4. Germline V gives CDR1 LNHDA, CDR2 SQIVND (reference sequence). The CDR3 is made up of 14 amino acids. CDR3 amino acids: CASSMKGAYEKLFF. CDR3 nucleotide sequence: TGTGCCAGTAGTATGAAGGGGGCGTATGAAAAACTGTTTTTT.